The 29 T cell receptor beta chains below were found in one sample sequenced in a study of blood T cell repertoires in COVID-19. This table comes from immunoSEQ multiplex PCR, and its TCRdb copy is limited to in-frame clones, with some not included. The data hold 200,000 or so clones, with roughly 81% observed a single time. What was sequenced was peripheral blood. Receptor source: a woman in her seventies with active or convalescent COVID-19.

The sample holds one count of this clone. The gene calls are TRBV28 and TRBJ2-1; 14 nucleotides agree with TRBD2. The CDR3 runs 21 residues. With V trimmed by 6 bases and J by 0 bases, 16 bases remained unmatched. The germline CDR1 and CDR2 sequences are MDHEN and SYDVKM. CDR3 sequence reads: CASSPGPRLAGGRGSYNEQFF. The CDR3, as DNA: TGTGCCAGCAGCCCTGGGCCCCGACTAGCGGGAGGGAGGGGCTCCTACAATGAGCAGTTCTTC.

V is TRBV15 and J is TRBJ2-1; 8 nucleotides align to TRBD1. The V gene's germline CDR1 is LNHNV and CDR2 YYDKDF (reference sequence). Unmatched junction bases numbered 8, after V lost 0 bases and J lost 7 bases. This CDR3 region has 16 residues. The CDR3 spells CATSREVGQGANEQFF. CDR3 bases: TGTGCCACCAGCAGAGAGGTAGGCCAGGGGGCGAATGAGCAGTTCTTC.

The chain links TRBV15 to TRBJ2-1, with a weak D call TRBD2 (6 bases). The CDR3 totals 16 residues. V was cut by 1 base and J by 6 bases, with 16 bases left in between. Germline loops: CDR1 LNHNV, CDR2 YYDKDF (reference sequence). The DNA for the CDR3 is TGTGCCACCAGCAGAGGGGGACTCGGAGGTTTCAATGAGCAGTTCTTC. It translates to CATSRGGLGGFNEQFF. Full variable domain (rest looked up from reference TRBV15 and TRBJ2-1): DAMVIQNPRYQVTQFGKPVTLSCSQTLNHNVMYWYQQKSSQAPKLLFHYYDKDFNNEADTPDNFQSRRPNTSFCFLDIRSPGLGDTAMYLCATSRGGLGGFNEQFFGPGTRLTVL.

This chain joins TRBV19 and TRBJ2-3, with D perhaps TRBD2 (6 bases). Germline CDR1 reads LNHDA; CDR2 reads SQIVND (reference sequence). V lost 10 bases to trimming and J lost 3 bases, with 11 bases between them. This CDR3 region has 12 residues. The CDR3 nucleotides are TGTGCCACCGGGGCGGGAACAGATACGCAGTATTTT. Its translation: CATGAGTDTQYF.

This chain joins TRBV18 and TRBJ2-2, with 7 bases that match TRBD1. This CDR3 contains 16 residues. Germline V gene data show CDR1 as KGHSH and CDR2 as LQKENI. V shed 2 bases, J shed 2 bases, and the junction held 5 bases outside the gene matches. CDR3 loop: CASSPKDRLNTGELFF. CDR3 DNA sequence: TGTGCCAGCTCACCAAAGGACAGGTTAAACACCGGGGAGCTGTTTTTT. The variable domain in full, with the rest retrieved from reference TRBV18 and TRBJ2-2, is NAGVMQNPRHLVRRRGQEARLRCSPMKGHSHVYWYRQLPEEGLKFMVYLQKENIIDESGMPKERFSAEFPKEGPSILRIQQVVRGDSAAYFCASSPKDRLNTGELFFGEGSRLTVL.

This clone was recorded a few times. V gene TRBV2 combines with J gene TRBJ2-4, with 7 nucleotides matching TRBD2. With 6 bases clipped from V and 0 bases from J, the junction kept 11 bases outside the gene matches. Germline loops: CDR1 SNHLY, CDR2 FYNNEI. This CDR3 is 17 amino acids long. The CDR3 DNA is TGTGCCAGCAGCCTTGTGGGGGGGACTATAGCCAAAAACATTCAGTACTTC. This codes for CASSLVGGTIAKNIQYF.

This clone occurred once. The rearrangement links TRBV5-1 to TRBJ1-3, with D possibly being TRBD1 (6 bases). The CDR3 is 17 amino acids. Germline CDR1 and CDR2: SGHRS and YFSETQ. V lost 2 bases and J 4 bases, leaving 19 bases between the germline ends. CDR3 residues: CASSFSGQNSPGNTIYF. For the CDR3, the DNA is TGCGCCAGCAGCTTCAGCGGACAGAATTCTCCGGGAAACACCATATATTTT. The entire variable domain, with the rest obtained from reference TRBV5-1 and TRBJ1-3, is as follows: KAGVTQTPRYLIKTRGQQVTLSCSPISGHRSVSWYQQTPGQGLQFLFEYFSETQRNKGNFPGRFSGRQFSNSRSEMNVSTLELGDSALYLCASSFSGQNSPGNTIYFGEGSWLTVV.

The rearrangement links TRBV10-3 to TRBJ2-1; D may be TRBD1 (5 bases). Germline CDR1 is ENHRY and CDR2 is SYGVKD. This CDR3 contains 13 residues. The V and J ends lost 0 bases and 7 bases respectively, with 7 bases between them. CDR3 DNA sequence: TGTGCCATCAGTGAGTCAAGGGGAAATGAGCAGTTCTTC. This gives the protein CAISESRGNEQFF.

The chain combines TRBV10-3 with TRBJ1-1, with a tentative D call TRBD1 (6 bases). The CDR3 spans 13 residues. Trimming took 4 bases from V and 3 from J, leaving 9 bases between them. Germline CDR1 is ENHRY and CDR2 is SYGVKD. The CDR3 region has the DNA TGTGCCATCAGTGGGGGGCAGGACACTGAAGCTTTCTTT. It specifies CAISGGQDTEAFF.

This clone was detected many times. In DNA, the CDR3 is TGTGCCAGCAGTTTCAGCGGGAGGAAAAATGAGCAGTTCTTC. Its translation is CASSFSGRKNEQFF. The J gene is TRBJ2-1, the V gene TRBV6-6, with 9 bases aligning to TRBD2. From germline, CDR1 is MNHNY and CDR2 SVGAGI (reference sequence). With 4 bases clipped from V and 7 bases from J, the junction kept 5 bases outside the gene matches. This CDR3 is 14 amino acids long.

The chain combines TRBV9 with TRBJ2-5, with a possible D match to TRBD2 (6 bases). Germline V gene sequence: CDR1 SGDLS, CDR2 YYNGEE. The CDR3 is 14 amino acids. Trimming took off 3 bases at V and 4 bases at J, with 13 bases between the two ends. The CDR3 DNA follows: TGTGCCAGCAGCGGGGCGGACTACACAGAGACCCAGTACTTC. Translating gives CASSGADYTETQYF.

The sample holds one count of this clone. The V gene is TRBV4-2, the J gene TRBJ2-1; 10 bases fit TRBD2. The CDR3 sequence is 14 residues long. CDR1 is LGHNA, CDR2 YNFKEQ, per germline. V shed 0 bases, J shed 9 bases, and the junction held 2 bases outside the gene matches. CDR3 nucleotides: TGTGCCAGCAGCCAAGAAACTAGCGGGACTGAGCAGTTCTTC. Its protein product is CASSQETSGTEQFF.

This clone appeared a single time. The V and J genes are TRBV5-5 and TRBJ2-3; 14 nucleotides match TRBD2. The V gene's germline CDR1 is SGHKS and CDR2 YYEKEE (reference sequence). Trimming took 3 bases from V and 1 from J; bases not matched to a gene: 13. The CDR3 runs to 20 residues. The CDR3, as DNA: TGTGCCAGCAGCTCCACTGGGACTAGCGGGAGTGGGGGCCGCACAGATACGCAGTATTTT. This encodes CASSSTGTSGSGGRTDTQYF.

The chain employs TRBV27 and TRBJ2-7, with a tentative D call TRBD1 (6 bases). The CDR3 contains 13 residues. Deletions cut 7 bases from V and 5 bases from J, with 15 bases between. Germline assignment: CDR1 MNHEY and CDR2 SMNVEV (reference sequence). The CDR3 DNA is TGTGCCAGCACCCCAAGGGGGTCGAACGAGCAGTACTTC. Translating gives CASTPRGSNEQYF.

The table lists this clone with a count of one. The chain has TRBV5-6 and TRBJ2-1, with a tentative D call TRBD1 (6 bases). Trimming removed 4 bases at V and 10 bases at J, with 12 bases between. The CDR3 contains 12 residues. CDR1 is SGHDT, CDR2 YYEEEE, per germline. In nucleotides, the CDR3 is TGTGCCAGCAGCGCGGCCGGGACAGAGCAGTTCTTC. Protein: CASSAAGTEQFF.

V usage is TRBV28 and J usage is TRBJ2-7, with TRBD2 identical over 7 bases. Germline CDR1 reads MDHEN; CDR2 reads SYDVKM. The J segment lost 2 bases and the V segment lost 7 bases, leaving 8 bases of the junction unmatched. The CDR3 sequence is 14 residues long. DNA for the CDR3: TGTGCCAGCACGCTAGCGGCCCCTGCCTACGAGCAGTACTTC. It is translated as CASTLAAPAYEQYF.

The genes are TRBV6-4 and TRBJ2-1; tentative D call: TRBD2 (6 bases). V was clipped by 2 bases and J by 1 base, with 12 bases between them. Germline V gene data show CDR1 as MRHNA and CDR2 as SNTAGT. This CDR3 has 16 amino acids. CDR3 sequence: CASSDEAGISYNEQFF. The CDR3 DNA reads TGTGCCAGCAGTGACGAGGCGGGAATATCCTACAATGAGCAGTTCTTC.

The chain couples TRBV29-1 to TRBJ2-1; the match to TRBD2 covers 12 bases. Unmatched junction bases numbered 7, after V lost 3 bases and J lost 4 bases. CDR1 SQVTM and CDR2 ANQGSEA come from the germline V gene. The CDR3 is 16 residues long. For the CDR3, the DNA is TGCAGCGTTGACCCCGAGACTAGCGGGAGTTACAATGAGCAGTTCTTC. This translates into CSVDPETSGSYNEQFF.

CDR3 sequence reads: CASSLMRGSSYNEQFF. CDR3 DNA: TGTGCCAGCAGCTTAATGCGGGGGAGTTCCTACAATGAGCAGTTCTTC. This sequence joins TRBV7-8 and TRBJ2-1, with 7 positions matching TRBD2. This CDR3 comprises 16 residues. V lost 2 bases and J lost 1; bases outside the gene matches: 5. Germline V CDR1 and CDR2: SGHVS, FQNEAQ. The entire variable domain, with the rest obtained from reference TRBV7-8 and TRBJ2-1, is as follows: GAGVSQSPRYKVAKRGQDVALRCDPISGHVSLFWYQQALGQGPEFLTYFQNEAQLDKSGLPSDRFFAERPEGSVSTLKIQRTQQEDSAVYLCASSLMRGSSYNEQFFGPGTRLTVL.

The chain links TRBV20-1 to TRBJ2-1; no clear D gene. Germline CDR1 reads DFQATT; CDR2 reads SNEGSKA (reference sequence). V lost 6 bases and J lost 7, with 10 bases in between. This CDR3 region has 11 residues. The CDR3 region is CSARRRNEQFF. In DNA form, the CDR3 reads TGCAGTGCCCGGAGAAGGAATGAGCAGTTCTTC.

This clone was seen just once. The CDR3 nucleotides are TGTGCCAGCAGCTTATCGGTGGGTCAGGGGCTCTATGGCTACACCTTC. This codes for CASSLSVGQGLYGYTF. This chain links TRBV7-2 with TRBJ1-2; D perhaps matches TRBD1 (6 bases). The CDR3 is made up of 16 amino acids. V dropped 2 bases and J dropped 4 bases, with 17 bases sitting between them. CDR1 SGHTA and CDR2 FQGNSA come from the germline V gene.

The chain recombines TRBV10-3 with TRBJ1-3; 7 bases match TRBD1. This CDR3 region has 13 residues. Germline V lookup: CDR1 ENHRY, CDR2 SYGVKD. J was trimmed by 4 bases and V by 4 bases; bases with no gene match: 1. The CDR3 region has the DNA TGTGCCATCAGTGGGACAGGAGGAAACACCATATATTTT. Translating it yields CAISGTGGNTIYF.

V gene TRBV7-2 combines with J gene TRBJ2-3, with 7 bases identical to TRBD1. The ends lost 1 base at V and 4 bases at J; junction bases unmatched: 2. The V gene's germline CDR1 is SGHTA and CDR2 FQGNSA. This CDR3 contains 14 residues. In DNA form, the CDR3 reads TGTGCCAGCAGCTTAGACCAGGGGGCAGATACGCAGTATTTT. Encoded protein: CASSLDQGADTQYF.

In this sample, this clone turned up once. The CDR3 loop reads CSVTISGRGAGELFF. The CDR3 DNA reads as TGCAGCGTTACCATTAGCGGGAGGGGTGCCGGGGAGCTGTTTTTT. The chain employs TRBV29-1 and TRBJ2-2; the match to TRBD2 covers 11 bases. The CDR3 consists of 15 residues. V shed 5 bases, J shed 6 bases, and the junction held 8 bases outside the gene matches. Germline V gene lookup returns CDR1 SQVTM and CDR2 ANQGSEA.

The sample holds a few counts of this clone. The chain is built from TRBV7-2 and TRBJ1-1, with a possible D match to TRBD1 (5 bases). The germline V gene encodes CDR1 SGHTA and CDR2 FQGNSA. Trimming took 8 bases from V and 3 from J, leaving 13 bases between them. The CDR3 covers 13 residues. CDR3 region: CASADTGYTEAFF. The DNA for the CDR3 is TGTGCCAGCGCAGACACAGGATACACTGAAGCTTTCTTT.

Written as DNA, the CDR3 is TGTGCCAGCAGGGGGGGGGTGCCTGATACGCAGTATTTT. Encoded protein: CASRGGVPDTQYF. The gene calls are TRBV6-6 and TRBJ2-3; 7 nucleotides agree with TRBD2. Germline assignment: CDR1 MNHNY and CDR2 SVGAGI (reference sequence). CDR3 length: 13 residues. J lost 6 bases, V lost 6 bases, and 6 bases had no gene match.

This chain links TRBV2 with TRBJ2-7, with D maybe TRBD1 (5 bases). V lost 8 bases and J lost 0, with 8 bases in between. CDR1 and CDR2 from the germline V gene are SNHLY and FYNNEI. This CDR3 region has 12 residues. The CDR3 sequence: CASQGSSYEQYF. In nucleotides, the CDR3 is TGTGCCAGCCAGGGAAGCTCCTACGAGCAGTACTTC.

In this sample, this clone turned up a few times. The CDR3 loop reads CASSTTSGRAQETQYF. The CDR3 DNA reads TGTGCCAGTAGTACGACTAGCGGGAGGGCCCAAGAGACCCAGTACTTC. The chain couples TRBV19 to TRBJ2-5; 14 bases agree with TRBD2. The length of the CDR3 is 16 residues. The germline V gene encodes CDR1 LNHDA and CDR2 SQIVND (reference sequence). With V trimmed by 4 bases and J by 1 base, 2 bases remained unmatched.

J is TRBJ2-1 and V is TRBV4-2; 7 bases match TRBD2. V trimming: 2 bases; J trimming: 0 bases; junction bases outside the gene matches: 4. CDR3 length equals 16 residues. Germline values: CDR1 LGHNA, CDR2 YNFKEQ. CDR3 region: CASSQHSGFSYNEQFF. The CDR3, as DNA: TGTGCCAGCAGCCAACATAGCGGGTTCTCCTACAATGAGCAGTTCTTC.